These T cell receptor beta chains were read from a single sample in a study of cytomegalovirus exposure and HLA in healthy donors. Assay used: immunoSEQ multiplex PCR; TCRdb lists only in-frame clones, some missing. The top ten clones hold about 4.5% of a sample with 160,000 or so clones, 75% to 85% of them seen once. The specimen sequenced was PBMCs. The source of these receptors is a man younger than 45 in good health and CMV-seronegative. The CDR3 runs from the conserved cysteine through the conserved F or W. Fields, in order: V gene, CDR3 length, J gene, CDR3 protein.

v_call: TRBV15
cdr3_length: 15
j_call: TRBJ2-5
cdr3_aa: CATSRDTRMSETQYF

v_call: TRBV7-9
cdr3_length: 14
j_call: TRBJ2-1
cdr3_aa: CASFRGGEHNEQFF

v_call: TRBV5-8
cdr3_length: 15
j_call: TRBJ2-3
cdr3_aa: CASSLGDSSTDTQYF

v_call: TRBV7-6
cdr3_length: 17
j_call: TRBJ2-2
cdr3_aa: CASSLGGTGVPTGELFF

v_call: TRBV9
cdr3_length: 15
j_call: TRBJ2-1
cdr3_aa: CASGRLSGGDNEQFF

v_call: TRBV7-2
cdr3_length: 14
j_call: TRBJ1-1
cdr3_aa: CASSLDRWNTEAFF

v_call: TRBV7-6
cdr3_length: 14
j_call: TRBJ2-7
cdr3_aa: CASSSLAGGGGQYF

v_call: TRBV19
cdr3_length: 15
j_call: TRBJ2-5
cdr3_aa: CASSIGRTPGETQYF

v_call: TRBV29-1
cdr3_length: 12
j_call: TRBJ1-1
cdr3_aa: CSVGQVITEAFF

v_call: TRBV5-1
cdr3_length: 15
j_call: TRBJ2-2
cdr3_aa: CASSPLAGAHGELFF

v_call: TRBV5-4
cdr3_length: 12
j_call: TRBJ2-1
cdr3_aa: CASSLPAEEQFF

v_call: TRBV10-1
cdr3_length: 12
j_call: TRBJ1-5
cdr3_aa: CLRRVGHQPQHF

v_call: TRBV15
cdr3_length: 17
j_call: TRBJ1-1
cdr3_aa: CATSRAVSQTINTEAFF

v_call: TRBV2
cdr3_length: 18
j_call: TRBJ1-1
cdr3_aa: CASSVRGQGVGGRTEAFF

v_call: TRBV7-8
cdr3_length: 15
j_call: TRBJ2-7
cdr3_aa: CASSWGVAGAYEQYF

v_call: TRBV7-7
cdr3_length: 14
j_call: TRBJ2-7
cdr3_aa: CASSFRPGSYEQYF

v_call: TRBV7-7
cdr3_length: 12
j_call: TRBJ2-1
cdr3_aa: CASSLGRGEQFF